The clone carrying this TCR beta chain was seen a handful of times. Antigen specificity is unknown. V lost 6 bases and J 7 bases, leaving 15 bases between the germline ends. This CDR3 spans 13 amino acids. Germline V CDR1 and CDR2: SQVTM, ANQGSEA. Noted time point: patch test 3, about 24 weeks after DPC sensitization. Stated treatment: therapeutic diphenylcyclopropenone sensitization with weekly scalp DPC. This record comes from a study of human T cells and chemical hapten exposure. Study outcomes and limitations: Expanded TCRs clustered into significantly more large CDR3 similarity groups than controls, the analysis revealed.

TCRdb reanalysed the RACE reads using MiXCR and keeps one entry per CDR3 protein. There are 150,000 to 200,000 distinct CDR3 sequences in the sample; around 30% occur only once, and about 2.1% lies in the top ten. The chain combines TRBV29-1 with TRBJ2-2; the D gene is possibly TRBD1 (6 bases). The receptor was isolated from a woman younger than 30 with alopecia areata. Some clones in this sample may be carry-over from other donors' samples. The sample consisted of whole blood, taken in connection with sensitization to the hapten diphenylcyclopropenone (DPC). The CDR3 is CSVGANRGGELFF. As DNA, the CDR3 is TGCAGCGTGGGGGCCAATAGAGGCGGGGAGCTGTTTTTT.